What follows is one T cell receptor beta chain and its context. Researchers sorted participants into cohorts using their self-reported clinical history. V lost 5 bases and J 0 bases, leaving 14 bases between the germline ends. The germline V gene encodes CDR1 MGHDK and CDR2 SYGVNS. This CDR3 contains 15 residues. Per the study methods: Reference gene primer amplification gave estimated nucleated cell counts. Some clones are missing from TCRdb's copy, which holds only in-frame ones; the method was immunoSEQ multiplex PCR. V and J calls and clone size are copied from that table; D and trimming were computed from the DNA. Of a few hundred thousand clones in the sample, more than 70% were seen once. The data originate from a study of blood T cell repertoires in COVID-19. Background on the study: Nucleic acid was either cDNA or gDNA, and it came from T cells, B-cell-depleted T cells, or PBMCs.

V gene TRBV25-1 combines with J gene TRBJ2-7, with D perhaps matching TRBD2 (6 bases). The specimen sequenced was PBMCs or T cells enriched from blood (not recorded which). This sequence was found in a woman in her twenties or thirties who had been exposed to COVID-19. The CDR3 nucleotides are TGTGCCAGCAGTCATACTCGGGGGAGCTCCTACGAGCAGTACTTC. Its translation is CASSHTRGSSYEQYF.